The entry below describes one T cell receptor beta chain. Antigen unknown. TCRdb re-derived calls from the reads in MiXCR, one entry per CDR3 protein. The table shows approximately 300,000 distinct CDR3 sequences, with about 27% occurring only once. This sample is part of a study of T cell repertoires in cytomegalovirus infection. Study as a whole: CMV infection and matching HLA type were both indicated by public TCR beta signatures.

Study-wide results and limits: Ex vivo, HLA-C-restricted CMV-specific TCR beta clonotypes prevailed over the rest of the response.

The germline V gene has CDR1 MNHNS and CDR2 SASEGT. CDR3 length: 15 residues. With V trimmed by 4 bases and J by 4 bases, 7 bases remained unmatched. The TCR sequence derives from a human donor in good health (CMV status not recorded). Some clones in this sample may be carry-over from other donors' samples. This specimen consisted of cultured PBMCs, obtained from culture after CMV antigen stimulation. The chain recombines TRBV6-1 with TRBJ2-1; 7 positions agree with TRBD2. This chain's CDR3 is CASSARAGSYNEQFF. The DNA of the CDR3 is TGTGCCAGCAGTGCCCGAGCGGGAAGTTACAATGAGCAGTTCTTC.